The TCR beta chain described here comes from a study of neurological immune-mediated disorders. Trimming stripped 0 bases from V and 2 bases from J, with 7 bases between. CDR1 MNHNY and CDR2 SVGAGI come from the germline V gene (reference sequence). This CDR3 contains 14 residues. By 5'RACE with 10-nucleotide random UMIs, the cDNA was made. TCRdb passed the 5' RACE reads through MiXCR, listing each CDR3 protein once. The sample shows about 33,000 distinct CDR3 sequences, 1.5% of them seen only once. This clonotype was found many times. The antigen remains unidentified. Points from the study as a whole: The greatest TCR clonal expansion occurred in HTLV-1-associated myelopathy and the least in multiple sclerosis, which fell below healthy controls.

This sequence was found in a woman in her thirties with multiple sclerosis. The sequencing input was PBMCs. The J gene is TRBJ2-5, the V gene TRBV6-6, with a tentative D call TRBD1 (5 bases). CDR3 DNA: TGTGCCAGCAGTTACTCAGGGGATCAAGAGACCCAGTACTTC. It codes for CASSYSGDQETQYF.